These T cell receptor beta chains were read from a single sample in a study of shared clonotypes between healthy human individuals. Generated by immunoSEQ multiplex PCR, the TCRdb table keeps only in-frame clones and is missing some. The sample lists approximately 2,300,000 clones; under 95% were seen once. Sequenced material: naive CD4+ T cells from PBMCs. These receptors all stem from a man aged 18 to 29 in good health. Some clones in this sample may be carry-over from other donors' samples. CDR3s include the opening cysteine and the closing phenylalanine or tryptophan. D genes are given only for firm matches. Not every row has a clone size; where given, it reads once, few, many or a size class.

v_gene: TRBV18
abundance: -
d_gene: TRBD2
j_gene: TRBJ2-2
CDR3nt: TGTGCCAGCTCACCGGCTAGCGGAGACGGGGAGCTGTTTTTT
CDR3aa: CASSPASGDGELFF

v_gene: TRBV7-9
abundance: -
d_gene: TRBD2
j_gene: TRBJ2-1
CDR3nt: TGTGCCAGCAGCTCAGAGGTTCTAGCGGGAGTCAACAATGAGCAGTTCTTC
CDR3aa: CASSSEVLAGVNNEQFF

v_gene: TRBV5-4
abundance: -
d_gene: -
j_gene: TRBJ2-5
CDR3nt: TGTGCCAGCAGCTTGGGCGCAGTCGAGACCCAGTACTTC
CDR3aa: CASSLGAVETQYF

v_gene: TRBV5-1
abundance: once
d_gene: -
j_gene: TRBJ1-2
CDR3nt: TGCGCCAGCAGCTTGGAAGCAGGGGCCCTCTATGGCTACACCTTC
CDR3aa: CASSLEAGALYGYTF

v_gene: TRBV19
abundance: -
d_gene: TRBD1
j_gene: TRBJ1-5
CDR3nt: TGTGCCAGTAGTCGGACAGGGGTCGGTCAGCCCCAGCATTTT
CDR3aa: CASSRTGVGQPQHF

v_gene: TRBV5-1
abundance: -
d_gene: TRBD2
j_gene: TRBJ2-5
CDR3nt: TGCGCCAGCAGCTTGGCCGGGACTAGCTCAAGTAAGGGGGAGACCCAGTACTTC
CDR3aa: CASSLAGTSSSKGETQYF

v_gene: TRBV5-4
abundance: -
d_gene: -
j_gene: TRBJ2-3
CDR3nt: TGTGCCAGCAGCTTACGACAGGTTCTCAGCACAGATACGCAGTATTTT
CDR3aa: CASSLRQVLSTDTQYF

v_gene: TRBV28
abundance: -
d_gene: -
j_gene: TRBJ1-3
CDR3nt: TGTGCCAGCAGACCTTTTGAGGCGTCCTCTGGAAACACCATATATTTT
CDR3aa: CASRPFEASSGNTIYF

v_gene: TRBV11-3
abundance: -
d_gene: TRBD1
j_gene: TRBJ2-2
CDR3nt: TGTGCCAGCAGCGGGACAGGGACGAACACCGGGGAGCTGTTTTTT
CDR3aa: CASSGTGTNTGELFF

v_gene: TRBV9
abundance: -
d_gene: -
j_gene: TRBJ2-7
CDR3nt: TGTGCCAGCAGCCCAGGTGGATACTCCTACGAGCAGTACTTC
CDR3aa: CASSPGGYSYEQYF

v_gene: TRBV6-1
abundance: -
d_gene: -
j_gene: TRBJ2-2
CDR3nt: TGTGCCAGCTGCGTTACAGCATCCGTAGTCGGGGAGCTGTTTTTT
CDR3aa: CASCVTASVVGELFF

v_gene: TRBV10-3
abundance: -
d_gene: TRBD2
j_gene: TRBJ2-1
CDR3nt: TGTGCCATCAGTAGCGGGAGACGGAATGAGCAGTTCTTC
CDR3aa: CAISSGRRNEQFF

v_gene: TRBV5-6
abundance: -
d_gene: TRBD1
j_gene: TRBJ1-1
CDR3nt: TGTGCCAGCAGCTTCTTCCGCAGGGGGCAAAGAGCTTTCTTT
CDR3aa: CASSFFRRGQRAFF

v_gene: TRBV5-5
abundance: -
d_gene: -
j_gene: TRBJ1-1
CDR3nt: TGTGCCAGCAGCCTCGACGATAACACTGAAGCTTTCTTT
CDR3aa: CASSLDDNTEAFF

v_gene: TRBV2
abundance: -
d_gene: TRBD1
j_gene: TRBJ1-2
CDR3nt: TGTGCCAGCGCTCCCCAGGGGGGGGGTTATGGCTACACCTTC
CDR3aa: CASAPQGGGYGYTF

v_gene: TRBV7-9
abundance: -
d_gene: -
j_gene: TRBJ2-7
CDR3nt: TGTGCCAGCAGCTTAGCAGGGACGACCTACGAGCAGTACTTC
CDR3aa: CASSLAGTTYEQYF

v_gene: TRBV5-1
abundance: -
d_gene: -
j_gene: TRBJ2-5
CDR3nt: TGCGCCATCTCCCTGGGGACTCCATTACAAGAGACCCAGTACTTC
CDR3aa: CAISLGTPLQETQYF

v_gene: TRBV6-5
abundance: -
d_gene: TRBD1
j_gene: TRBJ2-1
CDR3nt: TGTGCCAGCAGTGTATTGGGACAGGGGGCCAATGAGCAGTTCTTC
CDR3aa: CASSVLGQGANEQFF

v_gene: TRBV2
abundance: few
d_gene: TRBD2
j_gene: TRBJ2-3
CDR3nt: TGTGCCAGCAGTGGGACTAGCGGGAGCACAGATACGCAGTATTTT
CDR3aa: CASSGTSGSTDTQYF

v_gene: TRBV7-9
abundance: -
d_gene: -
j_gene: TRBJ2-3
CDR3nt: TGTGCCAGCAGCTTAGATCGAGCGGGCACAGATACGCAGTATTTT
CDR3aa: CASSLDRAGTDTQYF